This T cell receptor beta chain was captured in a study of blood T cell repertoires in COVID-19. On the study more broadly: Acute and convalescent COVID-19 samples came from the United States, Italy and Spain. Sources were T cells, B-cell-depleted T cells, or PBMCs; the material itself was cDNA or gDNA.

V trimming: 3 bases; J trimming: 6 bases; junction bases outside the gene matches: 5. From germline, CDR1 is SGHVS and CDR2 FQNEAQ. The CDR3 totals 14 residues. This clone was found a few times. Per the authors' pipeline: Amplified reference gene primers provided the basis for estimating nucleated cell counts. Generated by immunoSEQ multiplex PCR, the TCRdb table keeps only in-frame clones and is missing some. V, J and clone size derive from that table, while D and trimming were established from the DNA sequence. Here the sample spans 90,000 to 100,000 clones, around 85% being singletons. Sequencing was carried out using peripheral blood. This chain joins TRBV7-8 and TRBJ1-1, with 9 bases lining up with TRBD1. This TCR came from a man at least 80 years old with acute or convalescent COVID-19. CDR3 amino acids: CASSFGQGNSEAFF. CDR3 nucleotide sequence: TGTGCCAGCAGCTTCGGACAGGGGAATTCTGAAGCTTTCTTT.